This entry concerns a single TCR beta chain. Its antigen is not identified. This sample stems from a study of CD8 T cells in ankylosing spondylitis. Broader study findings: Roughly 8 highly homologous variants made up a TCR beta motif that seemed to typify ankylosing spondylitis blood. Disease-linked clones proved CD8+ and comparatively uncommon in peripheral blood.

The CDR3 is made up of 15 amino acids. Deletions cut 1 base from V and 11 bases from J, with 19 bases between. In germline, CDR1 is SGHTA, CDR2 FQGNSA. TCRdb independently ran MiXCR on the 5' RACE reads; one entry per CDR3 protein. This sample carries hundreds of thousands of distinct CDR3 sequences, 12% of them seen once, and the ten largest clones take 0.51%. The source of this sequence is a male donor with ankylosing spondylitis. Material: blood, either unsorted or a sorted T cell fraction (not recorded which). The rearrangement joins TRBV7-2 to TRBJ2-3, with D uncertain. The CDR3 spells CASSLVGLLWVVQYF. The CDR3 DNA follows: TGTGCCAGCAGCTTAGTTGGGCTCCTATGGGTTGTGCAGTATTTT.